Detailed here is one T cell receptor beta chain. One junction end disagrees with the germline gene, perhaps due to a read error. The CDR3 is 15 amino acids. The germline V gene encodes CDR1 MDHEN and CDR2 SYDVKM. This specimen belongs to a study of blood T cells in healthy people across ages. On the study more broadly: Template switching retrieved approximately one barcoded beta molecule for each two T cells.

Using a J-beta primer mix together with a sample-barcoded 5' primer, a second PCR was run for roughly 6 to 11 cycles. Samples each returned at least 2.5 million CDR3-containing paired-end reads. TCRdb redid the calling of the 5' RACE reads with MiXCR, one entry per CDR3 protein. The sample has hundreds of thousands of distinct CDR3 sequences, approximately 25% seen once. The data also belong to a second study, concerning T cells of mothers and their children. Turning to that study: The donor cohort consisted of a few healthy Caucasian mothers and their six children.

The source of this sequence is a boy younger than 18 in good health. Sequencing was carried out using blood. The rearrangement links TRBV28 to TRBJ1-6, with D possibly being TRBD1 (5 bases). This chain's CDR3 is CACSLRQSYNSPLHF. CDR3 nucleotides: TGTGCCTGCAGCCTTAGACAGTCCTATAATTCACCCCTCCACTTT.